This TCR beta chain is drawn from a study of T cell responses to AZD1222 COVID-19 vaccine. Study results and caveats: Only five to seven AZD1222 recipients were seropositive at baseline. Nearly half of spike-specific TCRs reportedly target variant regions that are unmutated in the B.1.351 and B.1.1.7 variants. A mostly white British donor set with more females was recruited, and clonal diversity was possibly underestimated.

Germline CDR1 is SGHVS and CDR2 is FQNEAQ. The V end was cut by 1 base, the J end by 10 bases, with 13 bases between. The CDR3 covers 14 residues. About this clone itself: Its cognate antigen is unknown.

The repertoire was sequenced with immunoSEQ multiplex PCR; TCRdb's copy has only in-frame clones and lacks some. The table has roughly 97,000 clones, 75% to 90% seen once. The material sequenced was peripheral blood, taken on day 0 of AZD1222 vaccination. The V call is TRBV7-8, the J call TRBJ1-4; no firm D call. The sequence was collected from an adult in good health. The CDR3 here is CASSLVSASSKLFF. CDR3 bases: TGTGCCAGCAGCTTAGTGTCAGCCTCCTCAAAACTGTTTTTT.